Listed below are T cell receptor beta chains from one sample, sequenced in a study of radiotherapy plus CTLA-4 blockade in lung cancer. Sequencing was performed with immunoSEQ multiplex PCR; in TCRdb, only in-frame clones are kept and a portion is missing. Among 70,000 to 90,000 clones listed, roughly 79% were seen once. The sample in question was peripheral blood, obtained from a patient treated with radiotherapy plus ipilimumab. Receptor source: a human donor with non-small cell lung cancer whose response to radiotherapy plus ipilimumab could not be evaluated. Some clones in this sample may be carry-over from other donors' samples. Both conserved end residues are part of each CDR3. A D gene is named only where the DNA matches it firmly. Clone sizes are given selectively: once, few, many, or a class where the clone is expanded.

TRBJ1-4 | TRBD1 | NA | 17 | TRBV18 | TGTGCCAGCTCACCGCGGACAGGGTACATCACTAATGAAAAACTGTTTTTT | CASSPRTGYITNEKLFF
TRBJ1-4 | NA | NA | 16 | TRBV10-3 | TGTGCCATCAGTGAGTCGATTCCGGGGGATGGGGAAAAACTGTTTTTT | CAISESIPGDGEKLFF
TRBJ2-2 | NA | once | 14 | TRBV11-2 | TGTGCCAGCAGCTTTAACCGGGGGACCGGGGAGCTGTTTTTT | CASSFNRGTGELFF
TRBJ2-1 | NA | NA | 15 | TRBV7-2 | TGTGCCAGCAGCTACGGACACCGGCCCTACAATGAGCAGTTCTTC | CASSYGHRPYNEQFF
TRBJ2-5 | TRBD1 | NA | 13 | TRBV2 | TGTGCCAGCAGTGGGGACAGTCGGGAGACCCAGTACTTC | CASSGDSRETQYF
TRBJ2-3 | NA | NA | 13 | TRBV4-3 | TGCGCCAGCAGCCCCAGGGGTGGGGATACGCAGTATTTT | CASSPRGGDTQYF
TRBJ2-5 | NA | once | 14 | TRBV2 | TGTGCCAGCAGTCTGGGGGGACGTTCGGAGACCCAGTACTTC | CASSLGGRSETQYF
TRBJ1-3 | NA | few | 11 | TRBV20-1 | TGCGGGGGGGCTACTGGAAACACCATATATTTT | CGGATGNTIYF
TRBJ2-7 | NA | NA | 16 | TRBV7-8 | TGTGCCAGCAGCTTAGTCTACGTGCGGGCGGATTACGAGCAGTACTTC | CASSLVYVRADYEQYF
TRBJ2-6 | TRBD1 | once | 18 | TRBV11-2 | TGTGCCAGCAGCAACCGGGACAGGCGTAACTCTGGGGCCAACGTCCTGACTTTC | CASSNRDRRNSGANVLTF
TRBJ2-5 | NA | NA | 12 | TRBV7-9 | TGTGCCAGCAGCCGGACACAAGAGACCCAGTACTTC | CASSRTQETQYF
TRBJ1-4 | NA | NA | 13 | TRBV19 | TGTGCCAGTACCCGGGGTAGGCGGGAAAAACTGTTTTTT | CASTRGRREKLFF
TRBJ1-2 | TRBD1 | few | 12 | TRBV6-1 | TGTGCCAGCAGTGCGACAGGGGATGGCTACACCTTC | CASSATGDGYTF
TRBJ1-2 | NA | few | 15 | TRBV4-3 | TGCGCCAGCAGCCAAGACTGGGGGCAGAACTATGGCTACACCTTC | CASSQDWGQNYGYTF
TRBJ2-4 | NA | few | 14 | TRBV5-1 | TGCGCCAGCAGCTTGGAAACGCCAGGGGACATTCAGTACTTC | CASSLETPGDIQYF
TRBJ2-3 | NA | NA | 15 | TRBV2 | TGTGCCAGCAGTGAACAACAGCATAGCACAGATACGCAGTATTTT | CASSEQQHSTDTQYF
TRBJ1-2 | TRBD1 | NA | 14 | TRBV28 | TGTGCCAGCAGTTTTCACGGACAGGGCTATGGCTACACCTTC | CASSFHGQGYGYTF
TRBJ1-5 | TRBD1 | NA | 14 | TRBV6-5 | TGTGCCAGACCGACAGGGGCCTCCAATCAGCCCCAGCATTTT | CARPTGASNQPQHF
TRBJ2-5 | TRBD1 | few | 16 | TRBV25-1 | TGTGCCAGCAGCCCTTTACGGACAGGATTTCAAGAGACCCAGTACTTC | CASSPLRTGFQETQYF
TRBJ1-2 | TRBD1 | NA | 14 | TRBV7-2 | TGTGCCAGCAGCTTAGGAACAGGGGATAATGGCTACACCTTC | CASSLGTGDNGYTF
TRBJ2-7 | NA | NA | 13 | TRBV5-4 | TGTGCCAGCAGCTTGGCGGGACACTACGAGCAGTACTTC | CASSLAGHYEQYF
TRBJ2-5 | TRBD2 | NA | 16 | TRBV10-3 | TGTGCCATCAGTGGCCTAGCGGAAACACAGAGGGAGACCCAGTACTTC | CAISGLAETQRETQYF
TRBJ1-5 | TRBD1 | few | 18 | TRBV4-2 | TGTGCCAGCAGCCAGATAACAGGGGGATCAGTAAGGAATCAGCCCCAGCATTTT | CASSQITGGSVRNQPQHF
TRBJ1-2 | NA | NA | 14 | TRBV5-4 | TGTGCCAGCAGCTTGCAGGGTTGGGGGGAAGGCTACACCTTC | CASSLQGWGEGYTF
TRBJ2-5 | TRBD1 | NA | 14 | TRBV4-3 | TGCGCCAGCAGCCACGTTGGACAGGGAGAGACCCAGTACTTC | CASSHVGQGETQYF
TRBJ1-5 | TRBD1 | NA | 16 | TRBV28 | TGTGCCAGCAGTTTATTAGGACAGGGGAGCAATCAGCCCCAGCATTTT | CASSLLGQGSNQPQHF
TRBJ2-3 | NA | few | 15 | TRBV2 | TGTGCCAGCGGTGTTACGGGGGGCGGGGGAGATACGCAGTATTTT | CASGVTGGGGDTQYF
TRBJ2-2 | TRBD1 | NA | 15 | TRBV6-5 | TGTGCCAGCAGTTATGGACAGGGGCCCACCGGGGAGCTGTTTTTT | CASSYGQGPTGELFF
TRBJ2-3 | TRBD1 | NA | 16 | TRBV18 | TGTGCCAGCTCACTCGTACAGGGGCTTAGCACAGATACGCAGTATTTT | CASSLVQGLSTDTQYF
TRBJ1-2 | NA | NA | 13 | TRBV7-3 | TGTGCCAGCAGTAGGACAATGGACTATGGCTACACCTTC | CASSRTMDYGYTF
TRBJ2-2 | NA | once | 18 | TRBV5-1 | TGCGCCAGCAGCTTGGGAACCTACCGGGGGAGCAACACCGGGGAGCTGTTTTTT | CASSLGTYRGSNTGELFF
TRBJ2-7 | TRBD2 | NA | 15 | TRBV7-2 | TGTGCCAGCAGCTCAACCCCCGGGACTAGCTACGAGCAGTACTTC | CASSSTPGTSYEQYF
TRBJ1-6 | NA | NA | 18 | TRBV6-1 | TGTGCCAGCAGTGCGGCCGGGACTGTCGCCTCCTATAATTCACCCCTCCACTTT | CASSAAGTVASYNSPLHF
TRBJ1-6 | NA | NA | 13 | TRBV2 | TGTGCCAGCAGTGATTGGGCCAATTCACCCCTCCACTTT | CASSDWANSPLHF
TRBJ1-4 | NA | NA | 13 | TRBV30 | TGTGCCTGGAGTGTACTAGGAGGGCAGAAACTGTTTTTT | CAWSVLGGQKLFF